The rows below give T cell receptor beta chains drawn from one sample of a study of vaccination and CD4 T cells after COVID-19. One entry per CDR3 protein, called by TCRdb with MiXCR from the PCR reads. The profile shows about 11,000 distinct CDR3 sequences, around 53% of them singletons. No antigens are known for them. The sample taken for sequencing was CD4+ T cells from blood, cultured in vitro. Receptors originate from a human donor who had recovered from COVID-19. Each CDR3 is given with its conserved first and last residue. D genes are given only for firm matches. A clone size is listed for some rows: how often the clone was seen (once, few, many), or a class if it is expanded.

clone size: .
V gene: TRBV6-1
D gene: TRBD2
J gene: TRBJ2-7
CDR3 protein: CASSTGLAGSEQYF
CDR3 DNA: TGTGCCAGCAGCACGGGACTAGCGGGATCCGAGCAGTACTTC

clone size: .
V gene: TRBV30
D gene: TRBD2
J gene: TRBJ2-2
CDR3 protein: CAGGPDGGGYTGELFF
CDR3 DNA: TGTGCCGGAGGTCCAGATGGGGGGGGATACACCGGGGAGCTGTTTTTT

clone size: .
V gene: TRBV20-1
D gene: .
J gene: TRBJ1-6
CDR3 protein: CSARDSGGSSPLHF
CDR3 DNA: TGCAGTGCTAGAGATTCAGGAGGGAGTTCACCCCTCCACTTT

clone size: .
V gene: TRBV28
D gene: TRBD1
J gene: TRBJ1-4
CDR3 protein: CASSPMGQGAEKLFF
CDR3 DNA: TGTGCCAGCAGTCCTATGGGGCAGGGGGCTGAAAAACTGTTTTTT

clone size: .
V gene: TRBV20-1
D gene: .
J gene: TRBJ2-1
CDR3 protein: CSARRYLGIRYNEQFF
CDR3 DNA: TGCAGTGCTAGGAGATATCTAGGGATAAGGTACAATGAGCAGTTCTTC

clone size: .
V gene: TRBV28
D gene: TRBD2
J gene: TRBJ2-3
CDR3 protein: CASSFIPGLAGGPMLADTQYF
CDR3 DNA: TGTGCCAGCAGTTTCATCCCGGGACTAGCGGGAGGGCCGATGCTAGCAGATACGCAGTATTTT

clone size: .
V gene: TRBV20-1
D gene: .
J gene: TRBJ1-2
CDR3 protein: CSASSGDTLYTF
CDR3 DNA: TGCAGTGCTAGTTCAGGAGACACTTTGTACACCTTC

clone size: .
V gene: TRBV28
D gene: .
J gene: TRBJ1-2
CDR3 protein: CASSLLGTEANYGYTF
CDR3 DNA: TGTGCCAGCAGTTTACTCGGGACCGAAGCTAACTATGGCTACACCTTC

clone size: .
V gene: TRBV5-1
D gene: .
J gene: TRBJ2-3
CDR3 protein: CASSSSGTDTQYF
CDR3 DNA: TGCGCCAGCAGCTCTAGCGGCACAGATACGCAGTATTTT

clone size: .
V gene: TRBV2
D gene: .
J gene: TRBJ1-1
CDR3 protein: CASSERVRYEAFF
CDR3 DNA: TGTGCCAGCAGTGAGCGGGTAAGATATGAAGCTTTCTTT

clone size: .
V gene: TRBV7-9
D gene: .
J gene: TRBJ2-5
CDR3 protein: CASSLQQGEETQYF
CDR3 DNA: TGTGCCAGCAGCCTCCAACAGGGAGAAGAGACCCAGTACTTC

clone size: once
V gene: TRBV5-4
D gene: TRBD1
J gene: TRBJ1-2
CDR3 protein: CASSPGGRANYGYTF
CDR3 DNA: TGTGCCAGCAGCCCAGGGGGGAGAGCTAACTATGGCTACACCTTC

clone size: once
V gene: TRBV7-8
D gene: TRBD1
J gene: TRBJ2-6
CDR3 protein: CASSLARYLGQGPSGANVLTF
CDR3 DNA: TGTGCCAGCAGCTTAGCGCGTTACTTGGGACAGGGGCCCTCTGGGGCCAACGTCCTGACTTTC

clone size: few
V gene: TRBV7-3
D gene: .
J gene: TRBJ2-2
CDR3 protein: CASSLNPSVNTGELFF
CDR3 DNA: TGTGCCAGCAGCTTAAACCCTAGCGTGAACACCGGGGAGCTGTTTTTT

clone size: few
V gene: TRBV7-9
D gene: .
J gene: TRBJ1-2
CDR3 protein: CASSLGLQYYGYTF
CDR3 DNA: TGTGCCAGCAGCTTAGGGTTACAGTACTATGGCTACACCTTC

clone size: .
V gene: TRBV19
D gene: .
J gene: TRBJ2-4
CDR3 protein: CASSTDRAERTF
CDR3 DNA: TGTGCCAGTAGTACCGACAGAGCGGAGAGAACCTTC

clone size: .
V gene: TRBV11-2
D gene: TRBD1
J gene: TRBJ1-2
CDR3 protein: CASTSGGWDRAYGYTF
CDR3 DNA: TGTGCCAGCACCTCTGGCGGGTGGGACAGGGCCTATGGCTACACCTTC

clone size: .
V gene: TRBV2
D gene: TRBD2
J gene: TRBJ2-7
CDR3 protein: CASRSGTSGSEQYF
CDR3 DNA: TGTGCCAGCCGTTCAGGGACTAGCGGTTCCGAGCAGTACTTC

clone size: .
V gene: TRBV11-2
D gene: .
J gene: TRBJ1-6
CDR3 protein: CASSLSGSYNSPLHF
CDR3 DNA: TGTGCCAGCAGCTTATCGGGCTCCTATAATTCACCCCTCCACTTT

clone size: .
V gene: TRBV6-1
D gene: TRBD2
J gene: TRBJ2-3
CDR3 protein: CASSERLVAGVNTDTQYF
CDR3 DNA: TGTGCCAGCAGTGAACGACTAGTAGCGGGAGTGAACACAGATACGCAGTATTTT

clone size: .
V gene: TRBV7-2
D gene: .
J gene: TRBJ2-7
CDR3 protein: CASSQISGTKQYF
CDR3 DNA: TGTGCCAGCAGCCAGATTAGCGGTACGAAGCAGTACTTC

clone size: .
V gene: TRBV7-2
D gene: .
J gene: TRBJ2-2
CDR3 protein: CASSPQGIQNTGELFF
CDR3 DNA: TGTGCCAGCAGCCCGCAGGGGATACAAAACACCGGGGAGCTGTTTTTT

clone size: few
V gene: TRBV20-1
D gene: TRBD2
J gene: TRBJ2-3
CDR3 protein: CSARDSAGGTQYF
CDR3 DNA: TGCAGTGCTAGAGATTCCGCGGGAGGTACGCAGTATTTT

clone size: .
V gene: TRBV3-1
D gene: .
J gene: TRBJ2-5
CDR3 protein: CASSVAKETQYF
CDR3 DNA: TGTGCCAGCAGCGTCGCAAAGGAGACCCAGTACTTC

clone size: few
V gene: TRBV28
D gene: .
J gene: TRBJ2-3
CDR3 protein: CASSPNGRRRTDTQYF
CDR3 DNA: TGTGCCAGCAGTCCCAACGGGCGGCGACGCACAGATACGCAGTATTTT

clone size: .
V gene: TRBV2
D gene: .
J gene: TRBJ2-2
CDR3 protein: CASSPVAGELFF
CDR3 DNA: TGTGCCAGCAGCCCGGTGGCCGGGGAGCTGTTTTTT

clone size: .
V gene: TRBV7-3
D gene: TRBD2
J gene: TRBJ2-1
CDR3 protein: CASSSASGGSYNEQFF
CDR3 DNA: TGTGCCAGCAGCTCAGCTAGCGGGGGCTCCTACAATGAGCAGTTCTTC

clone size: .
V gene: TRBV19
D gene: .
J gene: TRBJ1-5
CDR3 protein: CASSKLSLPGPQHF
CDR3 DNA: TGTGCCAGTAGTAAGTTGAGTCTCCCGGGGCCCCAGCATTTT

clone size: once
V gene: TRBV15
D gene: .
J gene: TRBJ2-1
CDR3 protein: CATSRDRLAGTFF
CDR3 DNA: TGTGCCACCAGCAGAGATCGATTGGCGGGAACGTTCTTC

clone size: .
V gene: TRBV5-8
D gene: .
J gene: TRBJ2-5
CDR3 protein: CASSARETQYF
CDR3 DNA: TGTGCCAGCAGCGCCCGGGAGACCCAGTACTTC

clone size: .
V gene: TRBV6-2/TRBV6-3
D gene: TRBD1
J gene: TRBJ1-2
CDR3 protein: CASTQGASGYTF
CDR3 DNA: TGTGCCAGCACCCAGGGGGCCAGCGGCTACACCTTC

clone size: .
V gene: TRBV28
D gene: .
J gene: TRBJ1-6
CDR3 protein: CASKDTPRGSPLHF
CDR3 DNA: TGTGCCAGCAAAGACACCCCTCGGGGCTCACCCCTCCACTTT

clone size: .
V gene: TRBV6-2/TRBV6-3
D gene: .
J gene: TRBJ2-7
CDR3 protein: CASSWILSAGEQYF
CDR3 DNA: TGTGCCAGCAGCTGGATTTTGTCTGCCGGCGAGCAGTACTTC

clone size: few
V gene: TRBV7-2
D gene: .
J gene: TRBJ1-5
CDR3 protein: CASSLGPISNQPQHF
CDR3 DNA: TGTGCCAGCAGCTTGGGGCCCATCAGCAATCAGCCCCAGCATTTT

clone size: .
V gene: TRBV7-9
D gene: TRBD2
J gene: TRBJ2-1
CDR3 protein: CASSPEGSGRGEQFF
CDR3 DNA: TGTGCCAGCAGCCCCGAGGGGAGCGGGAGGGGTGAGCAGTTCTTC

clone size: .
V gene: TRBV12-3/TRBV12-4
D gene: .
J gene: TRBJ1-3
CDR3 protein: CASRGDARVGTIYF
CDR3 DNA: TGTGCCAGCAGAGGGGACGCCCGAGTTGGCACCATATATTTT

clone size: .
V gene: TRBV4-2
D gene: .
J gene: TRBJ1-5
CDR3 protein: CASSQELAQPQHF
CDR3 DNA: TGTGCCAGCAGCCAAGAGCTAGCTCAGCCCCAGCATTTT

clone size: few
V gene: TRBV6-5
D gene: .
J gene: TRBJ2-3
CDR3 protein: CASSYRQGTDTQYF
CDR3 DNA: TGTGCCAGCAGTTACCGCCAAGGCACAGATACGCAGTATTTT

clone size: .
V gene: TRBV20-1
D gene: TRBD2
J gene: TRBJ2-7
CDR3 protein: CSAREIRRGLSYEQYF
CDR3 DNA: TGCAGTGCTAGAGAGATCCGGCGGGGACTATCCTACGAGCAGTACTTC

clone size: .
V gene: TRBV2
D gene: TRBD2
J gene: TRBJ2-1
CDR3 protein: CASRKGTSGNEQFF
CDR3 DNA: TGTGCCAGCAGAAAGGGGACTAGCGGCAATGAGCAGTTCTTC

clone size: few
V gene: TRBV15
D gene: .
J gene: TRBJ2-5
CDR3 protein: CATSGRDIIQETQYF
CDR3 DNA: TGTGCCACCAGCGGGAGGGACATCATCCAAGAGACCCAGTACTTC

clone size: .
V gene: TRBV15
D gene: TRBD1
J gene: TRBJ2-1
CDR3 protein: CATSKRQGADEQFF
CDR3 DNA: TGTGCCACCAGCAAACGACAGGGGGCGGACGAGCAGTTCTTC

clone size: few
V gene: TRBV20-1
D gene: .
J gene: TRBJ2-5
CDR3 protein: CSASGPTGETQYF
CDR3 DNA: TGCAGTGCTAGCGGGCCAACGGGGGAGACCCAGTACTTC

clone size: .
V gene: TRBV7-2
D gene: .
J gene: TRBJ1-5
CDR3 protein: CASSLGGRAQPQHF
CDR3 DNA: TGTGCCAGCAGCTTAGGCGGCAGGGCCCAGCCCCAGCATTTT

clone size: .
V gene: TRBV19
D gene: .
J gene: TRBJ2-5
CDR3 protein: CASSISPGVWGNQETQYF
CDR3 DNA: TGTGCCAGTAGTATATCCCCCGGAGTATGGGGGAACCAAGAGACCCAGTACTTC

clone size: .
V gene: TRBV2
D gene: TRBD1
J gene: TRBJ1-5
CDR3 protein: CASSETGQEFQPQHF
CDR3 DNA: TGTGCCAGCAGTGAAACGGGACAGGAATTTCAGCCCCAGCATTTT

clone size: few
V gene: TRBV2
D gene: .
J gene: TRBJ1-5
CDR3 protein: CASNGGSNQPQHF
CDR3 DNA: TGTGCCAGCAATGGGGGTAGCAATCAGCCCCAGCATTTT

clone size: .
V gene: TRBV4-2
D gene: .
J gene: TRBJ1-2
CDR3 protein: CASSQGDGNYGYTF
CDR3 DNA: TGTGCCAGCAGCCAAGGCGACGGTAACTATGGCTACACCTTC

clone size: few
V gene: TRBV20-1
D gene: .
J gene: TRBJ2-2
CDR3 protein: CSARLWRDQNTGELFF
CDR3 DNA: TGCAGTGCTAGACTCTGGCGGGACCAGAACACCGGGGAGCTGTTTTTT

clone size: once
V gene: TRBV6-1
D gene: .
J gene: TRBJ2-7
CDR3 protein: CASSKAPGGYEQYF
CDR3 DNA: TGTGCCAGCAGTAAAGCTCCCGGCGGATACGAGCAGTACTTC

clone size: .
V gene: TRBV6-1
D gene: .
J gene: TRBJ1-2
CDR3 protein: CASRPLGPDYGYTF
CDR3 DNA: TGTGCCAGCAGGCCGTTGGGACCGGACTATGGCTACACCTTC

clone size: .
V gene: TRBV28
D gene: TRBD2
J gene: TRBJ2-7
CDR3 protein: CASSSPLAGVGEQYF
CDR3 DNA: TGTGCCAGCAGTTCCCCGCTAGCGGGAGTAGGGGAGCAGTACTTC

clone size: .
V gene: TRBV6-1
D gene: .
J gene: TRBJ2-5
CDR3 protein: CASGQASQETQYF
CDR3 DNA: TGTGCCAGCGGGCAGGCATCCCAAGAGACCCAGTACTTC

clone size: few
V gene: TRBV19
D gene: .
J gene: TRBJ1-2
CDR3 protein: CASSTDGNYGYTF
CDR3 DNA: TGTGCCAGTAGTACGGACGGAAACTATGGCTACACCTTC

clone size: .
V gene: TRBV12-3/TRBV12-4
D gene: TRBD2
J gene: TRBJ2-5
CDR3 protein: CASRGTSGQETQYF
CDR3 DNA: TGTGCCAGCAGGGGGACTAGCGGACAAGAGACCCAGTACTTC

clone size: few
V gene: TRBV12-3/TRBV12-4
D gene: .
J gene: TRBJ1-1
CDR3 protein: CASSSRDGVGGTEAFF
CDR3 DNA: TGTGCCAGCAGTTCCAGGGACGGGGTAGGAGGCACTGAAGCTTTCTTT

clone size: few
V gene: TRBV12-5
D gene: TRBD2
J gene: TRBJ2-5
CDR3 protein: CASGAGAETQYF
CDR3 DNA: TGTGCTAGTGGAGCGGGAGCGGAGACCCAGTACTTC

clone size: .
V gene: TRBV4-3
D gene: TRBD2
J gene: TRBJ2-2
CDR3 protein: CASSQDRTSAHTGELFF
CDR3 DNA: TGCGCCAGCAGCCAAGATCGGACTAGCGCGCACACCGGGGAGCTGTTTTTT

clone size: few
V gene: TRBV27
D gene: .
J gene: TRBJ1-6
CDR3 protein: CASKPRYNSPLHF
CDR3 DNA: TGTGCCAGCAAACCCCGCTATAATTCACCCCTCCACTTT

clone size: few
V gene: TRBV20-1
D gene: TRBD1
J gene: TRBJ2-2
CDR3 protein: CSANSPGQGTGELFF
CDR3 DNA: TGCAGTGCTAACAGCCCGGGACAGGGAACCGGGGAGCTGTTTTTT